One and the same sample provided the 2 T cell receptor beta chains below, sequenced in a study of blood T cell repertoires in COVID-19. TCRdb's copy holds only in-frame clones and misses some; the assay was immunoSEQ multiplex PCR. The repertoire holds some 110,000 clones, with around 84% as singletons. Sequenced input: peripheral blood. Source of these receptors: a man in his 60s with acute or convalescent COVID-19.

The V and J genes are TRBV11-3 and TRBJ1-6; possible D gene TRBD1, 5 bases. This CDR3 comprises 18 residues. Germline V gives CDR1 SGHNT, CDR2 YENEEA. V was clipped by 4 bases and J by 0 bases, with 16 bases between them. The CDR3 DNA reads as TGTGCCAGCAGCTCCCCTCCTGGACATAGCTCCTATAATTCACCCCTCCACTTT. Translation gives CASSSPPGHSSYNSPLHF.

The rearrangement uses TRBV28 and TRBJ2-3; D may be TRBD2 (6 bases). There are 15 residues in the CDR3. Trimming removed 5 bases at V and 0 bases at J, with 12 bases between. Per the germline V gene, CDR1 is MDHEN and CDR2 is SYDVKM. CDR3 DNA: TGTGCCAGCAGTCTGCTAGCGTCTAGCACAGATACGCAGTATTTT. Its translation is CASSLLASSTDTQYF. Full variable domain (rest looked up from reference TRBV28 and TRBJ2-3): DVKVTQSSRYLVKRTGEKVFLECVQDMDHENMFWYRQDPGLGLRLIYFSYDVKMKEKGDIPEGYSVSREKKERFSLILESASTNQTSMYLCASSLLASSTDTQYFGPGTRLTVL.